This section outlines one TCR beta chain sequence together with its context. J was trimmed by 8 bases and V by 0 bases; bases with no gene match: 7. Germline lookup yields CDR1 SGHDT and CDR2 YYEEEE. The CDR3 contains 16 residues. Described treatment: randomized to nivolumab then ipilimumab (arm A) or the reverse (arm B). Sorted cells were live CD3+CD8+, lacking CD19 and CD56, from PBMCs. The data were produced by immunoSEQ multiplex PCR, yet TCRdb's version contains in-frame clones alone and is incomplete. The sample consists of 11,000 to 15,000 clones, about three quarters of them appearing once. These data originate in a study of sequential checkpoint blockade in melanoma.

This chain connects TRBV5-6 to TRBJ2-2, with TRBD2 identical over 10 bases. The receptor was derived from a human donor with melanoma. The sample was CD8+ T cells sorted from blood (inferred from file names), taken from a patient given nivolumab and ipilimumab in sequence. The CDR3 DNA reads TGTGCCAGCAGCTTGGTTCGAGCGGGGGGGCGTGGGGAGCTGTTTTTT. Translated: CASSLVRAGGRGELFF.